This passage covers 19 T cell receptor beta chains from one sample sequenced in a study of shared clonotypes between healthy human individuals. The table came from immunoSEQ multiplex PCR; TCRdb's copy has only in-frame clones and leaves some out. This sample has about half a million clones, with roughly four fifths found just once. Sequencing was performed on PBMCs. The receptors stem from a woman aged 40-49 years in good health. Some clones in this sample may be carry-over from other donors' samples.

The chain employs TRBV27 and TRBJ2-7; a possible D gene is TRBD1 (5 bases). Trimming took off 6 bases at V and 6 bases at J, with 18 bases between the two ends. The CDR3 covers 14 residues. Germline V gene data show CDR1 as MNHEY and CDR2 as SMNVEV (reference sequence). The CDR3 region has the DNA TGTGCCAGCAGCCGGCGACAGTATTGGGCCGAGCAGTACTTC. Translated: CASSRRQYWAEQYF.

The chain is built from TRBV7-3 and TRBJ2-2; no clear D gene. V dropped 6 bases and J dropped 4 bases, with 12 bases sitting between them. This CDR3 comprises 14 residues. The germline V gene has CDR1 SGHTA and CDR2 FQGTGA. CDR3 loop: CASRENPSTGELFF. CDR3 bases: TGTGCCAGCAGGGAGAATCCCTCCACCGGGGAGCTGTTTTTT.

This sequence joins TRBV30 and TRBJ2-2; 8 bases fit TRBD2. Trimming took 2 bases from V and 3 from J; bases not matched to a gene: 5. This CDR3 region has 15 residues. The germline V gene has CDR1 GTSNPN and CDR2 SVGIG (reference sequence). CDR3 sequence (DNA): TGTGCCTGGAGTCCTCCTAGCGGGTACACCGGGGAGCTGTTTTTT. Its protein is CAWSPPSGYTGELFF.

CDR3 residues: CASSQVGLRGQGEKLFF. The CDR3 DNA sequence: TGTGCCAGCAGCCAAGTCGGGCTCCGGGGGCAAGGTGAAAAACTGTTTTTT. V and J are TRBV4-2 and TRBJ1-4, with D perhaps matching TRBD1 (6 bases). Trimming took off 1 base at V and 7 bases at J, with 19 bases between the two ends. Germline V lookup: CDR1 LGHNA, CDR2 YNFKEQ. The length of the CDR3 is 17 residues.

The rearrangement uses TRBV11-2 and TRBJ2-7, with 12 bases identical to TRBD1. CDR1 is SGHAT and CDR2 is FQNNGV in the germline V gene. This CDR3 is built from 16 residues. V lost 3 bases, J lost 0 bases, and 3 bases stayed unmatched. CDR3 DNA: TGTGCCAGCAGCTTGGGGACAGGGGGCCTCTCCTACGAGCAGTACTTC. Translating it yields CASSLGTGGLSYEQYF.

V usage is TRBV7-9 and J usage is TRBJ2-5, with 10 nucleotides matching TRBD2. Per the germline V gene, CDR1 is SEHNR and CDR2 is FQNEAQ (reference sequence). The CDR3 covers 14 residues. Trimming at V came to 6 bases and at J to 5 bases, leaving 6 bases not matched to a gene. The CDR3 sequence is CASRYSGRAETQYF. The CDR3 DNA sequence: TGTGCCAGCAGGTACAGCGGGAGGGCCGAGACCCAGTACTTC. The entire variable domain, with the rest obtained from reference TRBV7-9 and TRBJ2-5, is as follows: DTGVSQNPRHKITKRGQNVTFRCDPISEHNRLYWYRQTLGQGPEFLTYFQNEAQLEKSRLLSDRFSAERPKGSFSTLEIQRTEQGDSAMYLCASRYSGRAETQYFGPGTRLLVL.

The CDR3 DNA reads as TGTGCCAGCAGCTTATCGGGAATTGAAGCTTTCTTT. The encoded protein is CASSLSGIEAFF. The chain combines TRBV7-9 with TRBJ1-1; D remains unclear. The CDR3 extends over 12 amino acids. Trimming removed 2 bases from V and 7 bases from J, with 8 bases in between. Per germline, CDR1 SEHNR and CDR2 FQNEAQ (reference sequence).

The V and J genes are TRBV5-1 and TRBJ2-2; either TRBD1 or TRBD2 may fit D (7 bases each). The CDR3 has 15 amino acids. V lost 5 bases, J lost 5 bases, and 16 bases lay in between. In germline, CDR1 is SGHRS, CDR2 YFSETQ. The CDR3 region has the DNA TGCGCCAGCAGTCAGACAGGGAGGGGTACCGGGGAGCTGTTTTTT. This encodes CASSQTGRGTGELFF.

Notes on this clone: This likely came from a read error, as a far larger clone is one base away. The chain joins TRBV30 to TRBJ2-7, with no clear D. The J call may not be correct, given that the DNA end is closer to TRBJ2-1. The CDR3 is made up of 13 amino acids. Germline CDR1 and CDR2: GTSNPN and SVGIG (reference sequence). CDR3 in DNA: TGTGCCCGTACAAGGGCTAGTTACAATGAGCAGTTCTTC. Translating gives CARTRASYNEQFF.

Regarding this clone: With a much larger clone just one base away, this may be a read error. The CDR3 here is CSVGYTTGEFKGGYTF. CDR3 bases: TGCAGCGTTGGCTATACGACAGGGGAGTTTAAGGGTGGCTACACCTTC. The J gene is TRBJ1-2, the V gene TRBV29-1; 8 bases agree with TRBD1. The CDR3 consists of 16 residues. Germline V gene sequence: CDR1 SQVTM, CDR2 ANQGSEA. V lost 4 bases, J lost 7 bases, and 17 bases stayed unmatched.

There are a few counts of this clone. It is likely a read error: a sequence one base away is far more abundant. Other DNA sequences in the sample encode the same CDR3. The chain couples TRBV7-8 to TRBJ2-7; D is undetermined. This CDR3 comprises 15 residues. From germline, CDR1 is SGHVS and CDR2 FQNEAQ. CDR3: CASSFLRYSPYGQYF. The CDR3, as DNA: TGTGCCAGCAGTTTCCTCCGCTACTCACCCTACGGGCAGTACTTC.

This clone was counted a single time. The rearrangement joins TRBV7-2 to TRBJ2-3; a possible D gene is TRBD2 (6 bases). Germline lookup yields CDR1 SGHTA and CDR2 FQGNSA. V was shortened by 6 bases and J by 0 bases, with 13 bases between the two germline ends. The CDR3 totals 15 residues. CDR3 DNA: TGTGCCAGCAGACTCGGAGGGTCTAGCACAGATACGCAGTATTTT. This translates into CASRLGGSSTDTQYF.

The gene calls are TRBV27 and TRBJ1-1; TRBD1 is a possible D gene (6 bases). The CDR3 contains 12 residues. V was trimmed by 8 bases and J by 4 bases, leaving 11 bases between them. Germline values: CDR1 MNHEY, CDR2 SMNVEV (reference sequence). The CDR3 protein is CASGTGSTEAFF. CDR3 DNA sequence: TGTGCCAGCGGAACAGGGAGCACTGAAGCTTTCTTT.

This clone was picked up many times. This chain joins TRBV29-1 and TRBJ1-2; the D is unclear. The CDR3 runs to 9 residues. In germline, CDR1 is SQVTM, CDR2 ANQGSEA. The V and J ends lost 4 bases and 8 bases respectively, with 5 bases between them. CDR3 bases: TGCAGCGTTGTAAAGGGCTACACCTTC. Protein: CSVVKGYTF.

The chain carries TRBV30 and TRBJ1-1; D perhaps matches TRBD1 (5 bases). The CDR3 length is 13 residues. With 8 bases removed from V and 3 bases from J, the gap between germline ends came to 16 bases. Per the germline V gene, CDR1 is GTSNPN and CDR2 is SVGIG (reference sequence). The CDR3 reads CASRAGAYTEAFF. The CDR3 DNA sequence: TGTGCCAGCAGGGCAGGCGCCTACACTGAAGCTTTCTTT.

This clone came up once. This sequence joins TRBV4-3 and TRBJ1-1; no definite D call. The CDR3 contains 15 residues. Trimming cost V 0 bases and J 4 bases, with 12 bases left between them. Germline V gene data show CDR1 as LGHNA and CDR2 as YSLEER. The chain's CDR3 is CASSQDRLVSTEAFF. DNA of the CDR3: TGCGCCAGCAGCCAAGATCGCCTTGTCAGCACTGAAGCTTTCTTT.

As to this clone: This CDR3 is also generated by other DNA sequences in the sample. This chain links TRBV7-9 with TRBJ2-2; D is ambiguous. CDR1 and CDR2 (germline): SEHNR, FQNEAQ (reference sequence). The CDR3 is 13 amino acids. The V end was cut by 3 bases, the J end by 2 bases, with 4 bases between. The CDR3 spells CASSFPNTGELFF. CDR3 coding DNA: TGTGCCAGCAGCTTCCCAAACACCGGGGAGCTGTTTTTT.

This sequence joins TRBV7-8 and TRBJ1-5; D gene ambiguous. V shed 4 bases and J shed 6 bases, with 13 bases lying between them. Germline lookup yields CDR1 SGHVS and CDR2 FQNEAQ. The CDR3 contains 14 residues. In DNA, the CDR3 is TGTGCCAGCAGCTCGGGGAGGGCGCCTCAGCCCCAGCATTTT. It codes for CASSSGRAPQPQHF.

As regards this clone: With only one base between it and a far larger clone, this is likely a read error. J is TRBJ2-7 and V is TRBV6-5; tentative D call: TRBD2 (5 bases). The germline gives CDR1 MNHEY, CDR2 SVGAGI. The CDR3 extends over 11 amino acids. CDR3 protein: CASGREYERYF. The CDR3 DNA reads as TGTGCCAGTGGAAGGGAGTACGAGCGGTACTTC.